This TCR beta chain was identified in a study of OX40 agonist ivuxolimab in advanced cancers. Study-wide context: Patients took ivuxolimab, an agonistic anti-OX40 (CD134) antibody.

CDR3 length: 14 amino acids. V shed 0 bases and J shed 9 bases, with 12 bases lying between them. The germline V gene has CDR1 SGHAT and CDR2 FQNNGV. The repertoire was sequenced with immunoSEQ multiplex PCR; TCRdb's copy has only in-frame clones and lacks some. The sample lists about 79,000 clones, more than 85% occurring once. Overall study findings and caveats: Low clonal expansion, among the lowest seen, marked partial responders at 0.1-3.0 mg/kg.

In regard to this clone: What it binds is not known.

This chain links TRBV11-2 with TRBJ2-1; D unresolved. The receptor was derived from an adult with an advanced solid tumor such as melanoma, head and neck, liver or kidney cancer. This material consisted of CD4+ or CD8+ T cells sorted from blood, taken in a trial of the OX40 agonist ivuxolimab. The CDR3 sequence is CASSLDRGLGEQFF. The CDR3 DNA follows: TGTGCCAGCAGCTTAGATCGCGGCCTGGGTGAGCAGTTCTTC.